The TCR beta chain under discussion was sequenced for a study of T cells after yellow fever vaccination. Whole-study findings and limits: Bulk-population clonotypes that are abundant could appear as contaminants in FACS-sorted repertoires. Peaking faster, on day 5 versus 15, the secondary response was nonetheless weaker. After the booster, about 95% of CD4 and approximately 90% of CD8 primary-response clones were re-detected.

Germline lookup yields CDR1 KGHSH and CDR2 LQKENI. Trimming pared 6 bases from V and 6 bases from J, leaving 15 bases between. The CDR3 covers 14 residues. TCRdb itself ran the 5' RACE reads through MiXCR, one entry per CDR3 protein. The data show about 340,000 distinct CDR3 sequences, 3% to 4.5% seen once. Points on this clonotype: The antigen remains undetermined.

This sample comprised PBMCs, obtained 5 days after the yellow fever booster vaccination. J is TRBJ1-5 and V is TRBV18; D is perhaps TRBD1 (5 bases). The TCR comes from a man between 18 and 29 years old who received the YFV17D yellow fever vaccine. The CDR3 DNA reads TGTGCCAGCTCCCGGTCAGGGTTTGGTCAGCCCCAGCATTTT. Protein sequence: CASSRSGFGQPQHF.